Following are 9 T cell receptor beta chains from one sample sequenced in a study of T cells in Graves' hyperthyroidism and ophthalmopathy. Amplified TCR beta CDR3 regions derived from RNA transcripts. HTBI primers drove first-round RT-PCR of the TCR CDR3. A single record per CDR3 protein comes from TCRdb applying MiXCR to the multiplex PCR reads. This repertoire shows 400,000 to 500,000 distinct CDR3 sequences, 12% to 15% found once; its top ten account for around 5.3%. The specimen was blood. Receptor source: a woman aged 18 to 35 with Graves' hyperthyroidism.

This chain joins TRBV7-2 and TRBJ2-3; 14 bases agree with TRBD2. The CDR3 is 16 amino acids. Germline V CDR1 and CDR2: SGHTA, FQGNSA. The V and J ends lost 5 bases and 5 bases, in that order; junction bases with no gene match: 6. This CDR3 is CASSPRTSGRIDTQYF. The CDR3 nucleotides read TGTGCCAGCAGCCCACGGACTAGCGGGAGGATAGATACGCAGTATTTT.

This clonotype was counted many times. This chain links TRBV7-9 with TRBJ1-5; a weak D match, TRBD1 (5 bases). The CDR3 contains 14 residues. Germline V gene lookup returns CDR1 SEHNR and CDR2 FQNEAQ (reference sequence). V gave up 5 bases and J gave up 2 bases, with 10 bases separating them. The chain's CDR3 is CASSRMGGNQPQHF. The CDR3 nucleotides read TGTGCCAGCAGCCGAATGGGGGGCAATCAGCCCCAGCATTTT.

The CDR3 sequence: CSARVGLGRETQYF. The CDR3 DNA reads TGCAGTGCTAGAGTGGGACTGGGGAGGGAGACCCAGTACTTC. This sequence joins TRBV20-1 and TRBJ2-5; the D gene is possibly TRBD2 (6 bases). The CDR3 is 14 amino acids. V lost 1 base and J 5 bases, leaving 14 bases between the germline ends. CDR1 is DFQATT, CDR2 SNEGSKA, per germline (reference sequence).

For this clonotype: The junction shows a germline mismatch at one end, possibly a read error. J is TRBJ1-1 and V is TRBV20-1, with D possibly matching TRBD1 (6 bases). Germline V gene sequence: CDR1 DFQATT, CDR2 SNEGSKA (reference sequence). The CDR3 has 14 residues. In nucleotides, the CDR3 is TGCAGTACTAGAGTCGGGGGGCTGGACACTGAAGCTTTCTTT. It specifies CSTRVGGLDTEAFF.

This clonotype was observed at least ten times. CDR3 sequence reads: CASSQGSGITYEQYF. CDR3 nucleotides: TGTGCCAGCAGCCAAGGGTCGGGAATCACCTACGAGCAGTACTTC. The gene calls are TRBV3-1 and TRBJ2-7, with D possibly being TRBD2 (5 bases). The CDR3 runs 15 residues. Deletions cut 1 base from V and 2 bases from J, with 12 bases between. From germline, CDR1 is LGHDT and CDR2 YNNKEL (reference sequence).

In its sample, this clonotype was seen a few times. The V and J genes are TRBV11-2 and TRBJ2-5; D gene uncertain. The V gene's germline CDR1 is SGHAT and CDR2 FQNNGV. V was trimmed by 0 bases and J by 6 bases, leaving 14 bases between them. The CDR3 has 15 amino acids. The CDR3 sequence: CASSLDPAGSKTQYF. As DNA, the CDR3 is TGTGCCAGCAGCTTAGATCCAGCAGGCAGTAAGACCCAGTACTTC.

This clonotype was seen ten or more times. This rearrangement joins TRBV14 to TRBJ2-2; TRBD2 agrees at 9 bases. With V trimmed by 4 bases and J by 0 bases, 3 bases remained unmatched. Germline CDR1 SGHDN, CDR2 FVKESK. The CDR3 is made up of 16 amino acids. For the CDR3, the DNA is TGTGCCAGCAGCCTATGGACTAGCGCGAACACCGGGGAGCTGTTTTTT. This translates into CASSLWTSANTGELFF.

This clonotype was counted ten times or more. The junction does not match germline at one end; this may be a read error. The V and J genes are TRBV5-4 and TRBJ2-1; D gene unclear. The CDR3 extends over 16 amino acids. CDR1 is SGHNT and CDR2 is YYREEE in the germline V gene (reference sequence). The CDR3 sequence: CASSDRTRESYNEQFF. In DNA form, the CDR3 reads TGTGCCAGCAGTGATAGGACGCGAGAATCCTACAATGAACAGTTCTTC.

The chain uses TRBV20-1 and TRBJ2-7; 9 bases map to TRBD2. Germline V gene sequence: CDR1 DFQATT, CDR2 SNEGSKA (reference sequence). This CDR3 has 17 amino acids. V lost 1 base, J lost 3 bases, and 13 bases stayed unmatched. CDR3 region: CSARALGSGRSLYEQYF. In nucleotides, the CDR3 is TGCAGTGCTAGAGCCTTGGGAAGCGGGAGGTCTCTCTACGAGCAGTACTTC.